These 26 T cell receptor beta chains originate from one sample sequenced in a study of T-cell reconstitution after alpha-beta-depleted transplantation in children. The library targeted TCRbeta and was prepared with unique molecular identifiers. TCRdb called the PCR reads again in MiXCR, with one record for every CDR3 protein. Here the sample spans about 470,000 distinct CDR3 sequences, approximately 41% being singletons. The sample here was PBMCs, taken before TCRalphabeta/CD19-depleted stem cell transplant. The receptors stem from a girl aged 2 to 9 with aplastic anemia, due to receive a stem cell transplant.

In its sample, this clonotype was seen many times. This chain links TRBV5-1 with TRBJ1-1; D not certain. CDR1 and CDR2 (germline): SGHRS, YFSETQ. V shed 6 bases and J shed 1 base, with 10 bases lying between them. The CDR3 sequence is 13 residues long. CDR3 region: CASTVPANTEAFF. For the CDR3, the DNA is TGCGCCAGCACAGTCCCTGCGAACACTGAAGCTTTCTTT.

This clonotype showed up many times. The rearrangement joins TRBV20-1 to TRBJ2-3; 7 bases line up with TRBD2. This CDR3 comprises 17 residues. CDR1 and CDR2 (germline): DFQATT, SNEGSKA (reference sequence). Trimming cost V 5 bases and J 0 bases; bases outside gene matches: 14. CDR3 sequence reads: CSAPGLDLPPSTDTQYF. The CDR3 nucleotides are TGCAGTGCTCCCGGACTAGATCTCCCCCCTAGCACAGATACGCAGTATTTT.

This clonotype was observed a few times. The genes are TRBV27 and TRBJ2-3; D tentatively fits TRBD1 or TRBD2 (5 bases each). This CDR3 is 15 amino acids long. V was clipped by 3 bases and J by 3 bases, with 13 bases between them. Germline loops: CDR1 MNHEY, CDR2 SMNVEV (reference sequence). In nucleotides, the CDR3 is TGTGCCAGCAGTTTGCAGGGATGGGGGACAGATACGCAGTATTTT. Protein sequence: CASSLQGWGTDTQYF.

This chain joins TRBV7-9 and TRBJ2-4, with TRBD1 matching over 10 bases. V trimming: 5 bases; J trimming: 0 bases; junction bases outside the gene matches: 1. The CDR3 has 15 amino acids. The germline V gene has CDR1 SEHNR and CDR2 FQNEAQ (reference sequence). CDR3 DNA: TGTGCCAGCAGCGGGACAGGGGAAGCCAAAAACATTCAGTACTTC. This codes for CASSGTGEAKNIQYF.

The chain joins TRBV29-1 to TRBJ2-7; D is possibly TRBD1 (6 bases). V gave up 0 bases and J gave up 5 bases, with 14 bases separating them. The CDR3 consists of 14 residues. The germline gives CDR1 SQVTM, CDR2 ANQGSEA. In DNA, the CDR3 is TGCAGCGTTGAAGATACAGGGAAACTAGACGAGCAGTACTTC. Protein sequence: CSVEDTGKLDEQYF.

This chain links TRBV5-4 with TRBJ2-1; 8 bases agree with TRBD1. V was pared by 4 bases and J by 1 base, with 4 bases of the junction left unmatched. The CDR3 totals 15 residues. The germline CDR1 and CDR2 sequences are SGHNT and YYREEE (reference sequence). The CDR3 reads CASSKDRDSYNEQFF. The CDR3 region has the DNA TGTGCCAGCAGCAAGGACAGGGATTCCTACAATGAGCAGTTCTTC.

This clonotype was seen a few times. The rearrangement joins TRBV5-1 to TRBJ2-5; 9 bases are shared with TRBD1. CDR1 SGHRS and CDR2 YFSETQ come from the germline V gene. The V segment lost 4 bases and the J segment 3 bases; nucleotides outside the gene matches: 7. This CDR3 comprises 15 residues. CDR3 in amino acids: CASSPAGDREETQYF. The CDR3 DNA sequence: TGCGCCAGCAGCCCTGCCGGGGACAGGGAAGAGACCCAGTACTTC.

This clonotype was counted ten times or more. The chain links TRBV5-1 to TRBJ1-1; the match to TRBD1 covers 8 bases. The V segment lost 5 bases and the J segment 0 bases; nucleotides outside the gene matches: 3. CDR3 size: 14 residues. Germline CDR1 reads SGHRS; CDR2 reads YFSETQ. CDR3 sequence reads: CASRGQGLNTEAFF. In nucleotides, the CDR3 is TGCGCCAGCAGAGGACAGGGCCTGAACACTGAAGCTTTCTTT.

V gene TRBV3-1 combines with J gene TRBJ2-5, with a tentative D call TRBD2 (7 bases). Per the germline V gene, CDR1 is LGHDT and CDR2 is YNNKEL (reference sequence). This CDR3 contains 15 residues. V lost 0 bases and J 7 bases, leaving 15 bases between the germline ends. The CDR3 DNA reads TGTGCCAGCAGCCAAGATCATGGAGGGGGGGGGACCCAGTACTTC. It translates to CASSQDHGGGGTQYF.

Points on this clonotype: This clone may be a read error of a much larger clone one base away. This sequence joins TRBV7-2 and TRBJ1-3, with no clear D. The CDR3 loop spans 16 amino acids. The V and J ends lost 5 bases and 5 bases respectively, with 19 bases between them. The germline V gene has CDR1 SGHTA and CDR2 FQGNSA. CDR3 sequence reads: CTSSHTPPGFRNTIYF. The CDR3 DNA follows: TGTACCAGCAGCCACACACCCCCAGGTTTTCGAAACACCATATATTTT.

This clonotype was observed a few times. This sequence joins TRBV6-5 and TRBJ1-4; 9 bases agree with TRBD1. The V and J ends lost 6 bases and 7 bases, in that order; junction bases with no gene match: 6. Germline V gene lookup returns CDR1 MNHEY and CDR2 SVGAGI. The CDR3 has 14 residues. Here the CDR3 DNA reads TGTGCCAGCAGGACCGGGACAGGGAGTGAAAAACTGTTTTTT. It yields the protein CASRTGTGSEKLFF.

This rearrangement joins TRBV6-4 to TRBJ1-1, with TRBD1 as a possible D gene (5 bases). The germline CDR1 and CDR2 sequences are MRHNA and SNTAGT. Between the trimmed V and J ends, which lost 8 bases and 0 bases, there was a span of 16 bases. CDR3 length: 15 residues. The CDR3 DNA follows: TGTGCCAGCCATAAATCCGGGACTATGAACACTGAAGCTTTCTTT. Translation: CASHKSGTMNTEAFF.

The chain uses TRBV7-2 and TRBJ2-3, with TRBD1 as a possible D gene (5 bases). CDR1 is SGHTA, CDR2 FQGNSA, per germline. V lost 5 bases to trimming and J lost 1 base, with 10 bases between them. The CDR3 consists of 14 residues. Here the CDR3 DNA reads TGTGCCAGCAGCCCGCAGGGTCGCACAGATACGCAGTATTTT. This codes for CASSPQGRTDTQYF.

This chain links TRBV18 with TRBJ2-3, with D perhaps matching TRBD1 or TRBD2 (5 bases each). The CDR3 extends over 15 amino acids. V was cut by 2 bases and J by 4 bases, with 13 bases left in between. Germline V CDR1 and CDR2: KGHSH, LQKENI. In DNA form, the CDR3 reads TGTGCCAGCTCACCAGGGAGACAGCCGGCAGATACGCAGTATTTT. Residues: CASSPGRQPADTQYF.

V and J are TRBV18 and TRBJ1-1; D uncertain. The CDR3 has 11 residues. Trimming shortened V by 8 bases and J by 5 bases, and 9 bases separated the two germline ends. Germline CDR1 and CDR2: KGHSH and LQKENI. The CDR3 DNA reads TGTGCCAGCGGGAGGGATACTGAAGCTTTCTTT. It is translated as CASGRDTEAFF.

The chain has TRBV24-1 and TRBJ2-7; 9 bases map to TRBD1. This CDR3 has 14 residues. Germline CDR1 reads KGHDR; CDR2 reads SFDVKD. V was pared by 5 bases and J by 5 bases, with 6 bases of the junction left unmatched. CDR3 amino acids: CATSGRQGVDEQYF. The CDR3 DNA reads as TGTGCCACCAGTGGGCGACAGGGGGTCGACGAGCAGTACTTC.

This clonotype has ten or more counts. This chain's CDR3 is CSVRTGFYEQYF. CDR3 DNA: TGCAGCGTCCGGACAGGTTTCTACGAGCAGTACTTC. The gene calls are TRBV29-1 and TRBJ2-7; 7 nucleotides align to TRBD1. Germline V CDR1 and CDR2: SQVTM, ANQGSEA. Losses at the gene ends were 6 bases for V and 3 bases for J; bases not matched to a gene: 5. The CDR3 has 12 amino acids.

This clonotype was found many times. J is TRBJ1-2 and V is TRBV20-1, with unresolved D. V lost 4 bases and J lost 8, with 17 bases in between. The CDR3 is 13 amino acids. The germline V gene encodes CDR1 DFQATT and CDR2 SNEGSKA (reference sequence). Here the CDR3 DNA reads TGCAGTGCTATGGAACACCGCCGGAGGGGCTACACCTTC. It encodes CSAMEHRRRGYTF.

This clonotype was picked up one time. V and J are TRBV5-4 and TRBJ2-1; D unclear. Germline V gene sequence: CDR1 SGHNT, CDR2 YYREEE (reference sequence). Trimming pared 3 bases from V and 7 bases from J, leaving 11 bases between. This CDR3 is 13 amino acids long. The CDR3 loop is CASSSYYENEQFF. CDR3 coding DNA: TGTGCCAGCAGCTCCTACTATGAGAATGAGCAGTTCTTC.

The gene calls are TRBV4-2 and TRBJ1-5, with D tentatively TRBD1 (5 bases). This CDR3 comprises 16 residues. Trimming stripped 1 base from V and 1 base from J, with 11 bases between. The germline V gene encodes CDR1 LGHNA and CDR2 YNFKEQ. The CDR3 here is CASSQVAGPSNQPQHF. CDR3 nucleotide sequence: TGTGCCAGCAGCCAAGTCGCGGGGCCAAGCAATCAGCCCCAGCATTTT.

At least ten counts were recorded for this clonotype. The chain couples TRBV20-1 to TRBJ1-4; D perhaps matches TRBD1 (5 bases). V dropped 0 bases and J dropped 5 bases, with 19 bases sitting between them. The CDR3 has 17 residues. Looked up from germline, CDR1 is DFQATT and CDR2 is SNEGSKA (reference sequence). The CDR3 loop reads CSARESIGGRRNEKLFF. CDR3 nucleotide sequence: TGCAGTGCTAGAGAATCGATTGGGGGACGTCGAAATGAAAAACTGTTTTTT.

The genes are TRBV12-3 or TRBV12-4 and TRBJ1-1, with a weak D call TRBD1 (5 bases). The CDR3 is 14 amino acids. V shed 6 bases and J shed 2 bases, with 13 bases lying between them. CDR3 sequence (DNA): TGTGCCAGCAGCTTGACAGCGACTAACACTGAAGCTTTCTTT. Encoded protein: CASSLTATNTEAFF.

This clonotype was found a few times. This sequence joins TRBV27 and TRBJ2-3; the D call may be TRBD1 or TRBD2 (6 bases each). The CDR3 covers 17 residues. V was cut by 3 bases and J by 2 bases, with 18 bases left in between. In germline, CDR1 is MNHEY, CDR2 SMNVEV (reference sequence). This CDR3 reads CASSFGGADSPTDTQYF. The CDR3 DNA sequence: TGTGCCAGCAGTTTTGGAGGGGCGGACAGTCCCACAGATACGCAGTATTTT.

This clonotype appeared a few times. J is TRBJ2-2 and V is TRBV3-1; a possible D gene is TRBD1 (7 bases). This CDR3 is 15 amino acids long. V was pared by 4 bases and J by 0 bases, with 9 bases between. CDR1 is LGHDT, CDR2 YNNKEL, per germline (reference sequence). CDR3 in amino acids: CASSPRGANTGELFF. The CDR3 DNA reads as TGTGCCAGCAGCCCCAGGGGGGCGAACACCGGGGAGCTGTTTTTT.

This clonotype was detected many times. The V call is TRBV20-1, the J call TRBJ1-6, with D unresolved. CDR1 and CDR2 from the germline V gene are DFQATT and SNEGSKA (reference sequence). The CDR3 loop spans 14 amino acids. Trimming took 0 bases from V and 10 from J, leaving 13 bases between them. The CDR3 sequence: CSARDGVIGSPLHF. The CDR3 nucleotides read TGCAGTGCTAGAGATGGGGTAATCGGCTCACCCCTCCACTTT.

The chain combines TRBV12-3 or TRBV12-4 with TRBJ2-7; TRBD1 agrees at 7 bases. V was pared by 6 bases and J by 7 bases, with 12 bases of the junction left unmatched. The CDR3 extends over 14 amino acids. CDR3 loop: CASRESTGIEEQYF. For the CDR3, the DNA is TGTGCCAGCAGAGAATCGACAGGGATCGAGGAGCAGTACTTC.